This entry concerns a single T cell receptor (beta chain). Other DNA sequences from this sample encode an identical CDR3 as well. This table comes from immunoSEQ multiplex PCR, and its TCRdb copy is limited to in-frame clones, with some not included. Of 300,000 to 450,000 clones in the sample, around 87% were seen once. This sample was included in a study of blood T cell repertoires in COVID-19. Background on the study: T cells, B-cell-depleted T cells, or PBMCs provided the cDNA or gDNA that served as material.

The CDR3 extends over 11 amino acids. Germline V gives CDR1 SGDLS, CDR2 YYNGEE. Trimming removed 5 bases at V and 5 bases at J, with 7 bases between. Patients of the Seattle cohort, enrolled during active infection, were followed longitudinally. Sequenced material: peripheral blood. The clonotype originates from a woman aged 55-70 years with COVID-19, enrolled during active disease. The chain links TRBV9 to TRBJ1-1; tentative D call: TRBD1 (5 bases). CDR3 protein: CASSRGTEAFF. CDR3 nucleotides: TGTGCCAGCAGTAGGGGTACTGAAGCTTTCTTT.